This T cell receptor (beta chain) was identified during a study of T cells in Graves' hyperthyroidism and ophthalmopathy. Study in general: At initial diagnosis, before any treatment had begun, peripheral blood was obtained.

The J segment lost 2 bases and the V segment lost 2 bases, leaving 3 bases of the junction unmatched. Germline CDR1 and CDR2: GTSNPN and SVGIG (reference sequence). The CDR3 totals 13 residues. This clonotype was seen repeatedly, ten times or more. The TCR beta CDR3 regions underwent amplification using RNA transcripts as the source. The study used the HTBI primer set for a first-round RT-PCR of the TCR CDR3. TCRdb independently ran MiXCR on the multiplex PCR reads; one entry per CDR3 protein. Among 400,000 to 550,000 distinct CDR3 sequences listed, roughly a quarter were seen once. The TCR sequence derives from a woman younger than 45 with Graves' ophthalmopathy. The source material was blood. The chain uses TRBV30 and TRBJ2-7; 7 nucleotides agree with TRBD2. The CDR3 DNA follows: TGTGCCTGGAGTCAAGGGACTACCTACGAGCAGTACTTC. It translates to CAWSQGTTYEQYF.